This T cell receptor (beta chain) appears in the sequencing data of a study of T cell repertoires in cytomegalovirus infection. Overall study context: CMV epitopes that were recently identified and HLA-C-restricted were used alongside well-studied HLA-B-restricted ones. Public TCR beta signature analysis indicated the presence of both CMV infection and matching HLA type. Study-level points and caveats: CMV-specific TCR beta clonotypes restricted by HLA-C were the ones dominating the ex vivo response. Carriers of CMV and the relevant HLA type were discriminated by public TCR beta frequency.

TCRdb re-called the reads with MiXCR, one entry per CDR3 protein. The data contain some 480,000 distinct CDR3 sequences, about 33% of them seen just once; the ten biggest clones take up roughly 17%. To note about this clonotype: No antigen is known for it.

V was clipped by 2 bases and J by 5 bases, with 16 bases between them. In germline, CDR1 is LNHDA, CDR2 SQIVND (reference sequence). This CDR3 is built from 15 residues. Specimen: cultured PBMCs, collected from culture after CMV antigen stimulation. The receptor was isolated from a human donor in good health (CMV status not recorded). Some clones in this sample may be carry-over from other donors' samples. The chain employs TRBV19 and TRBJ2-7; tentatively, D is TRBD2 (6 bases). The CDR3 DNA is TGTGCCAGTAGTATATACGCGGGACCCTCAGACGAGCAGTACTTC. Its translation is CASSIYAGPSDEQYF.